These 19 T cell receptor beta chains were sequenced from one sample in a study of monozygotic twins with inflammatory bowel disease. Reprocessing the 5' RACE reads, TCRdb reports a single entry for every CDR3 protein and omits DNA. Its clone listing holds nearly 450,000 distinct CDR3 sequences. The specimen was blood. All receptors come from a human donor with ulcerative colitis or Crohn's disease, or a healthy co-twin of an affected twin (not recorded which).

The gene calls are TRBV20-1 and TRBJ1-5. This CDR3 comprises 14 residues. In germline, CDR1 is DFQATT, CDR2 SNEGSKA (reference sequence). Here the CDR3 reads CSATGTRFNQPQHF.

The chain combines TRBV18 with TRBJ2-2; checking the TCRdb D call of TRBD1 is not possible without DNA. Germline V lookup: CDR1 KGHSH, CDR2 LQKENI. This CDR3 comprises 16 residues. CDR3 in amino acids: CASSPLGTGDTGELFF.

The chain combines TRBV6-1 with TRBJ1-6; TCRdb lists TRBD1, though no DNA is available to test this call. Germline V CDR1 and CDR2: MNHNS, SASEGT. The CDR3 spans 14 residues. The CDR3 sequence is CASTRQGKNSPLHF.

CDR3 protein: CSVGLAEKYEQYF. This rearrangement joins TRBV29-1 to TRBJ2-7; without DNA, the TCRdb call of TRBD2 cannot be checked. Germline V gives CDR1 SQVTM, CDR2 ANQGSEA. This CDR3 spans 13 amino acids.

The J gene is TRBJ1-1, the V gene TRBV29-1. This CDR3 spans 12 amino acids. From germline, CDR1 is SQVTM and CDR2 ANQGSEA. The CDR3 loop is CSGKQGNTEAFF.

This chain links TRBV12-3 or TRBV12-4 with TRBJ1-1. The CDR3 consists of 12 residues. The CDR3 sequence: CASSFGGREAFF.

The chain carries TRBV20-1 and TRBJ2-1. Per the germline V gene, CDR1 is DFQATT and CDR2 is SNEGSKA (reference sequence). The CDR3 length is 14 residues. CDR3 region: CSARDPRNYNEQFF.

The V call is TRBV5-1, the J call TRBJ1-4. Germline CDR1 SGHRS, CDR2 YFSETQ. The CDR3 length is 16 residues. This CDR3 is CASSLGSFSSDEKLFF.

This sequence joins TRBV19 and TRBJ1-1; TCRdb's D gene call, TRBD1, goes unchecked for lack of DNA. CDR1 and CDR2 (germline): LNHDA, SQIVND (reference sequence). This CDR3 has 13 amino acids. This CDR3 reads CASSPGQGAEAFF.

The chain employs TRBV18 and TRBJ2-1; TCRdb names TRBD1, which stays unverified in the absence of DNA. In germline, CDR1 is KGHSH, CDR2 LQKENI. The CDR3 is 16 amino acids. CDR3: CASSQNAKGAGYEQFF. Complete variable domain (other parts from reference TRBV18 and TRBJ2-1): NAGVMQNPRHLVRRRGQEARLRCSPMKGHSHVYWYRQLPEEGLKFMVYLQKENIIDESGMPKERFSAEFPKEGPSILRIQQVVRGDSAAYFCASSQNAKGAGYEQFFGPGTRLTVL.

The chain employs TRBV20-1 and TRBJ2-1; TCRdb gives TRBD2 as the D gene, but with no DNA this cannot be confirmed. CDR3 size: 12 residues. In germline, CDR1 is DFQATT, CDR2 SNEGSKA (reference sequence). The CDR3 sequence: CSARAEGNEQFF.

The genes are TRBV28 and TRBJ1-3; TCRdb's D call, TRBD1, is unchecked because there is no DNA. The CDR3 sequence is 13 residues long. Germline CDR1 and CDR2: MDHEN and SYDVKM. The CDR3 reads CASSFHPGATIYF.

J is TRBJ2-3 and V is TRBV4-1; TCRdb picks TRBD2, but there is no DNA to check that call. Germline CDR1 and CDR2: MGHRA and YSYEKL. The CDR3 loop spans 17 amino acids. CDR3 amino acids: CASSQGTSGESTDTQYF.

CDR3 in amino acids: CASNLWGKTQYF. The chain employs TRBV12-3 or TRBV12-4 and TRBJ2-5; the TCRdb D gene call, TRBD1, has no DNA to confirm it. The CDR3 is made up of 12 amino acids.

The genes are TRBV20-1 and TRBJ1-2; the TRBD1 assignment by TCRdb is unverifiable without DNA. Germline lookup yields CDR1 DFQATT and CDR2 SNEGSKA (reference sequence). This CDR3 has 13 residues. The CDR3 sequence: CSATWTGGYGYTF.

V and J are TRBV25-1 and TRBJ2-7; TCRdb's D call, TRBD1, is unchecked because there is no DNA. The CDR3 is 12 residues long. Per germline, CDR1 MGHDK and CDR2 SYGVNS. The CDR3 is CASSWGLYEQYF.

The chain joins TRBV5-1 to TRBJ2-1; TCRdb proposes TRBD2, but this gene call is untestable without DNA. Germline V lookup: CDR1 SGHRS, CDR2 YFSETQ. The CDR3 spans 16 residues. The chain's CDR3 is CASSLETSGGLNEQFF.

This chain connects TRBV7-9 to TRBJ2-2. The CDR3 runs 16 residues. Germline V lookup: CDR1 SEHNR, CDR2 FQNEAQ (reference sequence). The CDR3 sequence is CASSLSGPLGPGELFF.

The CDR3 is CASSPLAGTYGYTF. J is TRBJ1-2 and V is TRBV6-6. Germline V gene sequence: CDR1 MNHNY, CDR2 SVGAGI (reference sequence). This CDR3 is built from 14 residues.